This T cell receptor beta chain stems from a study of T cells after posttransplantation cyclophosphamide. Cells defined as naive were viable CD3+CD4+ or CD3+CD8+ and CCR7+CD45RA+CD45RO-CD95-CD27+CD28+. Some clones are missing from TCRdb's copy, which holds only in-frame ones; the method was immunoSEQ multiplex PCR. This table holds tens of thousands of clones, approximately 98% found once. Deletions cut 7 bases from V and 3 bases from J, with 12 bases between. The CDR3 sequence is 13 residues long. Germline V gives CDR1 LNHDA, CDR2 SQIVND (reference sequence). This TCR was recovered from a man aged 35 to 55 in good health, CMV-negative, and a related stem cell transplant donor. Source material: naive CD4+ T cells sorted from PBMCs. The chain recombines TRBV19 with TRBJ1-1; D may be TRBD1 (6 bases). CDR3 amino acids: CASTAGAHTEAFF. DNA of the CDR3: TGTGCCAGTACAGCAGGGGCCCACACTGAAGCTTTCTTT.